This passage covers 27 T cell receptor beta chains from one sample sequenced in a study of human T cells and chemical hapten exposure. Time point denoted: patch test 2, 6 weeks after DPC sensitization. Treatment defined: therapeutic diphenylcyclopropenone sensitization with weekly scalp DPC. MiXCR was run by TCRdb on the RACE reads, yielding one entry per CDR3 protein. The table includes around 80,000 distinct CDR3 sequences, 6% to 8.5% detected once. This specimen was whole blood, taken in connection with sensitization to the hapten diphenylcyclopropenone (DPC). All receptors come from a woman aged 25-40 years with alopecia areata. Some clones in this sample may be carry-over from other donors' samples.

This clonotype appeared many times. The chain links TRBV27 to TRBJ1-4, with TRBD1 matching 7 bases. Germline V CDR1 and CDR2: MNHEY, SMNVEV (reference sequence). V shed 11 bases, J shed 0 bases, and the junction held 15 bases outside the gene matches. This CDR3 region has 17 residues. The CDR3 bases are TGTGCCGCCACGTTAGGGGGGACAGATGCAACTAATGAAAAACTGTTTTTT. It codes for CAATLGGTDATNEKLFF.

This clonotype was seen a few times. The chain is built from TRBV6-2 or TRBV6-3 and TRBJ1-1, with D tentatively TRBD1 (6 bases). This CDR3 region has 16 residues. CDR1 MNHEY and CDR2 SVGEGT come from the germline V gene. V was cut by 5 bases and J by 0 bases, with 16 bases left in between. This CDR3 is CASSADRSKMNTEAFF. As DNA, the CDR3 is TGTGCCAGCAGTGCGGACAGAAGCAAAATGAACACTGAAGCTTTCTTT.

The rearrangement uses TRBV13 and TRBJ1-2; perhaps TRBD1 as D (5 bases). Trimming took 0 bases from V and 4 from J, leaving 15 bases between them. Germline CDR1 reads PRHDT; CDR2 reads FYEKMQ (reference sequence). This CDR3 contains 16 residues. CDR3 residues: CASSLGQKGPVYGYTF. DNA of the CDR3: TGTGCCAGCAGCTTAGGCCAGAAGGGACCAGTCTATGGCTACACCTTC.

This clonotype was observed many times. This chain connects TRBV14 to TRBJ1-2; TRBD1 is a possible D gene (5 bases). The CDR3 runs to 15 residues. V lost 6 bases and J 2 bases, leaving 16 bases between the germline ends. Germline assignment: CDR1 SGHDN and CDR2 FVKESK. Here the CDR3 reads CASSQTQGSNYGYTF. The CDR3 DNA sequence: TGTGCCAGCAGTCAGACCCAGGGATCCAACTATGGCTACACCTTC.

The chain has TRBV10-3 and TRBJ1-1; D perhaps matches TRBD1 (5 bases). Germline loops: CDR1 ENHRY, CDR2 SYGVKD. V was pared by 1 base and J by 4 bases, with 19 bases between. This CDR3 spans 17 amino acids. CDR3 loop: CAISEWGREGSGTEAFF. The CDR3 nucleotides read TGTGCCATCAGTGAGTGGGGCAGGGAGGGATCAGGCACTGAAGCTTTCTTT.

The CDR3 is CASSRDSPTNEKLFF. CDR3 sequence (DNA): TGTGCCAGCAGTCGGGACTCCCCAACTAATGAAAAACTGTTTTTT. The J gene is TRBJ1-4, the V gene TRBV12-3 or TRBV12-4; D possibly corresponds to TRBD1 (5 bases). Trimming took off 5 bases at V and 0 bases at J, with 10 bases between the two ends. The CDR3 loop spans 15 amino acids.

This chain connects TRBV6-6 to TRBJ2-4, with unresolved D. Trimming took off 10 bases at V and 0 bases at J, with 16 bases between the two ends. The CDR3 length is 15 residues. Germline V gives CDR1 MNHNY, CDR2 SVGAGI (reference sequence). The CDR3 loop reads CATLPTTEAKNIQYF. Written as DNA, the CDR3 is TGTGCCACCTTACCAACAACGGAAGCCAAAAACATTCAGTACTTC.

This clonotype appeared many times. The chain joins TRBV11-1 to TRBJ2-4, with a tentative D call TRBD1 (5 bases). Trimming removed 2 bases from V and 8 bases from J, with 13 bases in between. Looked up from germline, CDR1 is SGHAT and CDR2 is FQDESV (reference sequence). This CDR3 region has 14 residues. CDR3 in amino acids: CASSLTQGIHIQYF. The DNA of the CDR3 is TGTGCCAGCAGCTTAACCCAGGGTATTCACATTCAGTACTTC.

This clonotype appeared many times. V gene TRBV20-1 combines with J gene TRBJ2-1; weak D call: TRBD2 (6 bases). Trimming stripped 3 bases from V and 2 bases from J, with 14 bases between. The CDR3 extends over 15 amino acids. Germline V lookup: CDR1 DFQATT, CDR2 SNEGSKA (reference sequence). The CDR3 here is CSARDGGSPYNEQFF. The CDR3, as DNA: TGCAGTGCTAGGGATGGGGGGAGTCCCTACAATGAGCAGTTCTTC.

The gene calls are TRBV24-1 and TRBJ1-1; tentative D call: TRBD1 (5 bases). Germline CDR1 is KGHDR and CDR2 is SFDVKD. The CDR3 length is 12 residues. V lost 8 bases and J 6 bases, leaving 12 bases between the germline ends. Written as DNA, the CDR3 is TGTGCCACCATGAGGGAAGGGGCTGAAGCTTTCTTT. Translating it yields CATMREGAEAFF.

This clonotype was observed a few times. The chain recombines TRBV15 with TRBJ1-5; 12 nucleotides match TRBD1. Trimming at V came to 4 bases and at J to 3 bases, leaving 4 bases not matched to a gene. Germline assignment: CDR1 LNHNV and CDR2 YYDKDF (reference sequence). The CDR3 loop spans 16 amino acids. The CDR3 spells CATSIPGQGANQPQHF. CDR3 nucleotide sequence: TGTGCCACCAGCATACCGGGACAGGGGGCCAATCAGCCCCAGCATTTT. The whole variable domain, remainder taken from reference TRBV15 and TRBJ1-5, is DAMVIQNPRYQVTQFGKPVTLSCSQTLNHNVMYWYQQKSSQAPKLLFHYYDKDFNNEADTPDNFQSRRPNTSFCFLDIRSPGLGDTAMYLCATSIPGQGANQPQHFGDGTRLSIL.

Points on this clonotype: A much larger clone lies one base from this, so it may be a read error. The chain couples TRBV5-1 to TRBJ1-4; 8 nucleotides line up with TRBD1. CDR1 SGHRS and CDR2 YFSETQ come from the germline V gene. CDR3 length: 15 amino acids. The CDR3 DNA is TGCGCCAGCAGCTTGCAGGGGGCGCGTCAGGAAAAACCGTTTTTT. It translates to CASSLQGARQEKPFF.

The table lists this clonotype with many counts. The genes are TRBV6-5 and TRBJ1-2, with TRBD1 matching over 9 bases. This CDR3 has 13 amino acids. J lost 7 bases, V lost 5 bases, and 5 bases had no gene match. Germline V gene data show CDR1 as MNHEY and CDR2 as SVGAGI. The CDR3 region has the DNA TGTGCCAGCAGTGCCGGGACAGGGTCTGGCTACACCTTC. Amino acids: CASSAGTGSGYTF.

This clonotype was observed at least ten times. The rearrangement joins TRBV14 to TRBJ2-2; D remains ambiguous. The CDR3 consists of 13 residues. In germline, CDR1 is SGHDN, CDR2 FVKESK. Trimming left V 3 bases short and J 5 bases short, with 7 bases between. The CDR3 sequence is CASSQQFTGELFF. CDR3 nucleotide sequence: TGTGCCAGCAGCCAGCAGTTTACCGGGGAGCTGTTTTTT.

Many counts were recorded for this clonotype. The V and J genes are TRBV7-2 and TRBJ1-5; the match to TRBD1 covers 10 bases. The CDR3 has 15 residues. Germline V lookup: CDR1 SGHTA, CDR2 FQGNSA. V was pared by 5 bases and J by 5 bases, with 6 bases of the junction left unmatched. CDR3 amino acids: CASSPTGGSYQPQHF. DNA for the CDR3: TGTGCCAGCAGCCCGACAGGGGGCAGCTATCAGCCCCAGCATTTT.

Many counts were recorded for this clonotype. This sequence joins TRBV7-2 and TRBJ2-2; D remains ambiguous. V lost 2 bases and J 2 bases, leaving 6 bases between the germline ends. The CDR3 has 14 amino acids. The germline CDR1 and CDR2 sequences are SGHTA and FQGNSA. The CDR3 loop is CASSLLSNTGELFF. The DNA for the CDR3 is TGTGCCAGCAGCTTATTGAGTAACACCGGGGAGCTGTTTTTT.

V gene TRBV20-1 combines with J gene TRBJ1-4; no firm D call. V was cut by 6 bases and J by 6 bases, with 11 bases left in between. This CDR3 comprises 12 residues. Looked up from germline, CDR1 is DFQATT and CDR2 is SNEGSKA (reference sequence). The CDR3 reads CSAQGPDEKLFF. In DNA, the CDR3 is TGCAGTGCCCAAGGCCCTGATGAAAAACTGTTTTTT.

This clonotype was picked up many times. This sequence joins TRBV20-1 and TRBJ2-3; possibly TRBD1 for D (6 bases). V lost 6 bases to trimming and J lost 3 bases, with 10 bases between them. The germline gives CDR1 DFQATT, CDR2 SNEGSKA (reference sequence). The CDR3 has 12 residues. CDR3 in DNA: TGCAGTGCCCCTGGACAGACAGATACGCAGTATTTT. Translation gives CSAPGQTDTQYF.

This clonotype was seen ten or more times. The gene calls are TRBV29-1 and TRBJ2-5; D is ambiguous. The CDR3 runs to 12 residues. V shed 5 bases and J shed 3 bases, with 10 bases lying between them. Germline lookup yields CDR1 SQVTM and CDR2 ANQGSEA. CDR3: CSVRGLEETQYF. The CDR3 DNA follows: TGCAGCGTTCGTGGCCTAGAAGAGACCCAGTACTTC.

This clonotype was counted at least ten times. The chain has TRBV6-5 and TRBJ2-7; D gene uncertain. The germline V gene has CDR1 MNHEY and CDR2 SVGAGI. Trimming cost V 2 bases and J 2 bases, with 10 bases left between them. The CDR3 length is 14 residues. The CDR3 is CASSYRGAAYEQYF. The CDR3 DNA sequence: TGTGCCAGCAGTTACCGCGGCGCGGCCTACGAGCAGTACTTC.

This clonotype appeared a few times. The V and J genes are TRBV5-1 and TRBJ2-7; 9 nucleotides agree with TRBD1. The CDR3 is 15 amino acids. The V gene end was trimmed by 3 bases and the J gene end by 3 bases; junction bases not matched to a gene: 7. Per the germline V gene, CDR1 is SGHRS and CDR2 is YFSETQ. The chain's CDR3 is CASSSLQGADYEQYF. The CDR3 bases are TGCGCCAGCAGCTCCCTACAGGGGGCAGACTACGAGCAGTACTTC.

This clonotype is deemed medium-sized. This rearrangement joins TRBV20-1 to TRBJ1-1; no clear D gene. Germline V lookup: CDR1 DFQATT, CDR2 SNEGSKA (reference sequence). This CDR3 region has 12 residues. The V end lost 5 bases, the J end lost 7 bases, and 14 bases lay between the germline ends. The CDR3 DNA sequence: TGCAGTGCTCTGAACACCCAAGGTGAAGCTTTCTTT. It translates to CSALNTQGEAFF.

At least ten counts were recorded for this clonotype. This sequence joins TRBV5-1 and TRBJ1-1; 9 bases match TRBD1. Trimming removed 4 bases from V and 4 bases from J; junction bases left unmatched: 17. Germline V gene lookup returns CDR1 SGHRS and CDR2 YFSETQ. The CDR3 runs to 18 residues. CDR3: CASSRQGQGYRGATEAFF. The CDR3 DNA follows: TGCGCCAGCAGCCGACAGGGACAGGGATACCGAGGGGCCACTGAAGCTTTCTTT.

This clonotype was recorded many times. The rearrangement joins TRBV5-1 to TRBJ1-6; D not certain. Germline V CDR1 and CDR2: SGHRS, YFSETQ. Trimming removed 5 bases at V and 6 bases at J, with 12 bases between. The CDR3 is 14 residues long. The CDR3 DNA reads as TGCGCCAGCAGGTCCGGGTTTTCTAATTCACCCCTCCACTTT. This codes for CASRSGFSNSPLHF.

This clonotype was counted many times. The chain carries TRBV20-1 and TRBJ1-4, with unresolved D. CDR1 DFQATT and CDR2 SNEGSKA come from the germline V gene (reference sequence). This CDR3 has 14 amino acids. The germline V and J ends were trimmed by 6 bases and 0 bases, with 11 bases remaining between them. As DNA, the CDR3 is TGCAGTGCCAAACGGCAGACAACTAATGAAAAACTGTTTTTT. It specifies CSAKRQTTNEKLFF.

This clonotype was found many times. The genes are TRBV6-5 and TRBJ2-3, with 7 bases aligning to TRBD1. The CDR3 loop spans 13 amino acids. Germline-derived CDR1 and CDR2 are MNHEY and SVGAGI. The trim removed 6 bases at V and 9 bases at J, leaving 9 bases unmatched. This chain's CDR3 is CASRRVRGMTQYF. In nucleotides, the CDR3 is TGTGCCAGCAGACGGGTCAGGGGGATGACGCAGTATTTT.

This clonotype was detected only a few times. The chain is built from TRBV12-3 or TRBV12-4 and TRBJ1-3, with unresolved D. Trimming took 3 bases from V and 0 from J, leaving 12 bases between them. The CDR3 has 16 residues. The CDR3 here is CASSFAKYVSGNTIYF. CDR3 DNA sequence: TGTGCCAGCAGTTTCGCGAAGTACGTCTCTGGAAACACCATATATTTT.